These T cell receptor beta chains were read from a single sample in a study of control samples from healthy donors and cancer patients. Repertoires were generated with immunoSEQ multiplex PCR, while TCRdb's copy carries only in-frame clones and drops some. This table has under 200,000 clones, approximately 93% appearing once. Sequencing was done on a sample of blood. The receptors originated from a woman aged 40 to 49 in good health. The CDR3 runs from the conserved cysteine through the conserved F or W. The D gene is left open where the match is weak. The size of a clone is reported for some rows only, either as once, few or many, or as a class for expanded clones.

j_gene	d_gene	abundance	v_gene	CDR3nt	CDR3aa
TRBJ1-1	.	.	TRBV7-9	TGTGCCAGCAGCTTAGCGGGGGCAGCTGCTTTCTTT	CASSLAGAAAFF
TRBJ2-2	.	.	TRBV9	TGTGCCAGCAGCTATGGGGCGCGTATTGGGGAGCTGTTTTTT	CASSYGARIGELFF
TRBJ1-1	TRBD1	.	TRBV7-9	TGTGCCAGCAGCGTCGGGACAGTGAACACTGAAGCTTTCTTT	CASSVGTVNTEAFF
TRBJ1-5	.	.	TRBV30	TGTGCCTGGAGTGTACGAGGGCCCCAGCATTTT	CAWSVRGPQHF
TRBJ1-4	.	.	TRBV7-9	TGTGCCAGCAGCTTAGGATTTGAGACCAATGAAAAACTGTTTTTT	CASSLGFETNEKLFF
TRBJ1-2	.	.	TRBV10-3	TGTGCCATCAGTGACAGTACCTATGGCTACACCTTC	CAISDSTYGYTF
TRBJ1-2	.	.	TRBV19	TGTGCCAGTAGGGGGGCAGGGGATGGCTACACCTTC	CASRGAGDGYTF
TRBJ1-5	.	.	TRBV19	TGTGCCAGTAGTATAGGGATTAGGGGCAATCAGCCCCAGCATTTT	CASSIGIRGNQPQHF
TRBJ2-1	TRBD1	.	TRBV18	TGTGCCAGCAGACAGGGTCTTAACAATGAGCAGTTCTTC	CASRQGLNNEQFF
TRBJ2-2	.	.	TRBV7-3	TGTGCCAGCAGCCAGACACCGAACACCGGGGAGCTGTTTTTT	CASSQTPNTGELFF
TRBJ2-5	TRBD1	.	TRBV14	TGTGCCAGCAGACCACAGGGGGCTTCCCCCAACCAAGAGACCCAGTACTTC	CASRPQGASPNQETQYF
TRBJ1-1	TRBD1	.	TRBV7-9	TGTGCCAGCAGCCCGTACCCAGGGGGGAACACTGAAGCTTTCTTT	CASSPYPGGNTEAFF
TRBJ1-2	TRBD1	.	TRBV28	TGTGCCAGCAGTTTATCCAGGGGGCGAGCTGGCTACACCTTC	CASSLSRGRAGYTF
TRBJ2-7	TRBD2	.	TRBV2	TGTGCCAGCACCCACCCTAAAGAAGAACTAGCGGGGGTTTCCTACGAGCAGTACTTC	CASTHPKEELAGVSYEQYF
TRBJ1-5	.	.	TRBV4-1	TGCGCCAGCAGCCAAGAAGGGCAGCGCAATCAGCCCCAGCATTTT	CASSQEGQRNQPQHF
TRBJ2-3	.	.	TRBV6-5	TGTGCCAGCAGCCCCTTGGAGGATACGCAGTATTTT	CASSPLEDTQYF
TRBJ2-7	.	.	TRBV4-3	TGCGCCAGCAGCCGAGATACAGGGCTCATAAACTACGAGCAGTACTTC	CASSRDTGLINYEQYF
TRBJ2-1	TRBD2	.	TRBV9	TGTGCCAGCAGCTTGACTAGCGGGGGTTCCTACAATGAGCAGTTCTTC	CASSLTSGGSYNEQFF
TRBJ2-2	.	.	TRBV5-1	TGCGCCAGCAGCCTGGACGGCCATACGAACACCGGGGAGCTGTTTTTT	CASSLDGHTNTGELFF
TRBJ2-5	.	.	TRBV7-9	TGTGCCAGCAGCTCGAGCGCTGCGGGCCAAGAGACCCAGTACTTC	CASSSSAAGQETQYF
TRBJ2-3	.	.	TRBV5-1	TGCGCCAGCAGCTTGGGACAGGCGGGCACAGATACGCAGTATTTT	CASSLGQAGTDTQYF
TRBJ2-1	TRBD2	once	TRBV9	TGTGCCAGCAGCCTTCGAGCGGGAGGGGGCAATGAGCAGTTCTTC	CASSLRAGGGNEQFF
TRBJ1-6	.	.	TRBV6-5	TGTGCCAGCAGTTCTCCAGGGAACTCACCCCTCCACTTT	CASSSPGNSPLHF
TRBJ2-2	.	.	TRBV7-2	TGTGCCAGCAGCTTAGTCGGGGGCGCGATAACCGGGGAGCTGTTTTTT	CASSLVGGAITGELFF
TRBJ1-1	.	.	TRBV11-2	TGTGCCAGCAGCCCGAGTTATCAGGTGAGGAACACTGAAGCTTTCTTT	CASSPSYQVRNTEAFF
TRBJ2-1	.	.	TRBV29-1	TGCAGCGTTGAGACGCCTCCCCCCAGGAATGAGCAGTTCTTC	CSVETPPPRNEQFF
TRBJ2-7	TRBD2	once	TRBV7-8	TGTGCCAGCAGCTTAGGTGGCGGGAGGGCCGGTGAGCAGTACTTC	CASSLGGGRAGEQYF
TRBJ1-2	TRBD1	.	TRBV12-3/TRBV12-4	TGTGCCAGTCGTGGACAGGGAACGGGCGGCTACACCTTC	CASRGQGTGGYTF
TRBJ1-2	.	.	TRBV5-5	TGTGCCAGCAGCTTGGGGGGCACCGGGATCGAAGGCTACACCTTC	CASSLGGTGIEGYTF
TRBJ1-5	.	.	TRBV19	TGTGCCAGTAGTATCCAGGGCTCGGCCGGGCCAGCCCAGCATTTT	CASSIQGSAGPAQHF
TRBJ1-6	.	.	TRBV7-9	TGTGCCAGCAGCTTAGGGGGACTGATGTCACCCCTCCACTTT	CASSLGGLMSPLHF
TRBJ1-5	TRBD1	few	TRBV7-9	TGTGCCAGCAGCCCGGGGAACAGGGGCGGTAATCAGCCCCAGCATTTT	CASSPGNRGGNQPQHF
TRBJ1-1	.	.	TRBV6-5	TGTGCCAGCAGTCTGACCCCCTACACTGAAGCTTTCTTT	CASSLTPYTEAFF
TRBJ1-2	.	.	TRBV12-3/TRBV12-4	TGTGCCAGCAGCCTAAGCGATATGGGTGGCTACACCTTC	CASSLSDMGGYTF
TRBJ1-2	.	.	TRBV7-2	TGTGCCAGCAGCTTTCGAGACAGGCGCTTAGCTAACTATGGCTACACCTTC	CASSFRDRRLANYGYTF
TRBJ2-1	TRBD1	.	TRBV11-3	TGTGCCAGCAGCGACAGGGGTTCCTACAATGAGCAGTTCTTC	CASSDRGSYNEQFF
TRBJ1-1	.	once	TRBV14	TGTGCCAGCAGCCAAGTGATGGGGCGTACTGAAGCTTTCTTT	CASSQVMGRTEAFF
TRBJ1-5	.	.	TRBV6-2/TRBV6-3	TGTGCCAGCAGTTACTCGCTTGCGGGCCACAGTAGTCAGCCCCAGCATTTT	CASSYSLAGHSSQPQHF
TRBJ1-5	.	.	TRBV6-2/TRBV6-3	TGTGCCAGCAGTTACATGAGCAATCAGCCCCAGCATTTT	CASSYMSNQPQHF
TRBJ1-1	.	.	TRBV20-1	TGCAGTGCTAGAGCCGTTACTGAAGCTTTCTTT	CSARAVTEAFF
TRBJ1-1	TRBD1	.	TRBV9	TGTGCCAGCAGCGTCTCCGGGACAGGGGGCACTGAAGCTTTCTTT	CASSVSGTGGTEAFF
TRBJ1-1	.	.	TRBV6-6	TGTGCCAGCAGTTACTCGACGGGGAACACTGAAGCTTTCTTT	CASSYSTGNTEAFF